Below, 16 T cell receptor beta chains from the same sample are listed, as sequenced in a study of T-cell reconstitution after alpha-beta-depleted transplantation in children (dated by TCRdb to the mid-2010s). The library was built by means of PCR. For sequencing, an Illumina HiSeq 2500 was employed. Molecular barcoding was employed in the preparation of TCR libraries, with unique molecular identifiers being used to normalize TCRbeta repertoire quantification. The public reads were reanalyzed by TCRdb: fastp trimming at Q25, MiXCR alignment, in-frame beta chains only. Rows are unified per CDR3 protein, each entry keeping the most common DNA and genes. The sample table contains fewer than 20,000 distinct CDR3 sequences; only one count was recorded for around 5.1% of them. The ten largest account for approximately 6.9% of the sample. This specimen's treatment or condition label, per the study, means: allogeneic hematopoietic cell transplantation with graft depleted of TCRalphabeta T cells and CD19 B cells.

Sequences were derived from PBMCs, sampled before TCRalphabeta/CD19-depleted stem cell transplant. The receptor source for this set is a boy aged 10-17 years with acute lymphoblastic leukemia, due to receive a stem cell transplant.

The table lists this clonotype with many counts. The gene calls are TRBV6-2 or TRBV6-3 and TRBJ1-1; 8 nucleotides agree with TRBD1. After removal of 5 bases from V and 4 bases from J, the junction contained 3 bases not matched to a gene. CDR3 length: 13 amino acids. Germline V gene lookup returns CDR1 MNHEY and CDR2 SVGEGT. CDR3 in DNA: TGTGCCAGCAGTAAACAGGGGGTCACTGAAGCTTTCTTT. It translates to CASSKQGVTEAFF.

In its sample, this clonotype was seen many times. V gene TRBV10-3 combines with J gene TRBJ1-1; TRBD1 is a possible D gene (5 bases). The V and J ends lost 5 bases and 2 bases respectively, with 12 bases between them. CDR3 length: 14 amino acids. Per the germline V gene, CDR1 is ENHRY and CDR2 is SYGVKD. The CDR3 DNA reads as TGTGCCATCAGTACAACCCAGGGAAACACTGAAGCTTTCTTT. Protein: CAISTTQGNTEAFF.

The V gene is TRBV27, the J gene TRBJ1-5, with a tentative D call TRBD1 (5 bases). Germline assignment: CDR1 MNHEY and CDR2 SMNVEV (reference sequence). V was pared by 1 base and J by 5 bases, with 6 bases between. This CDR3 has 13 amino acids. Here the CDR3 reads CASSLLGHQPQHF. The DNA of the CDR3 is TGTGCCAGCAGTTTATTGGGGCATCAGCCCCAGCATTTT.

This clonotype was counted ten times or more. The chain is built from TRBV28 and TRBJ1-2; D not certain. Germline assignment: CDR1 MDHEN and CDR2 SYDVKM. Trimming removed 1 base from V and 6 bases from J, with 9 bases in between. The CDR3 has 13 amino acids. CDR3 amino acids: CASSLYQIHGYTF. The CDR3 DNA sequence: TGTGCCAGCAGTTTATATCAGATTCATGGCTACACCTTC.

In its sample, this clonotype was seen many times. The chain combines TRBV5-5 with TRBJ1-1; TRBD1 might be the D (6 bases). Per the germline V gene, CDR1 is SGHKS and CDR2 is YYEKEE (reference sequence). The CDR3 runs 13 residues. V lost 4 bases and J lost 6, with 13 bases in between. The CDR3 loop is CASSRGTRAEAFF. DNA of the CDR3: TGTGCCAGCAGCCGAGGGACACGGGCTGAAGCTTTCTTT.

This clonotype occurred many times. CDR3 region: CASSSRGGENTGELFF. The CDR3 DNA reads TGTGCCAGCAGTTCCAGGGGCGGGGAAAACACCGGGGAGCTGTTTTTT. The genes are TRBV6-2 or TRBV6-3 and TRBJ2-2; D may correspond to TRBD1 or TRBD2 (6 bases each). Germline CDR1 reads MNHEY; CDR2 reads SVGEGT. V was shortened by 4 bases and J by 2 bases, with 14 bases between the two germline ends. The CDR3 consists of 16 residues.

This clonotype was picked up many times. The chain carries TRBV3-1 and TRBJ2-3; the match to TRBD1 covers 7 bases. Germline V gene data show CDR1 as LGHDT and CDR2 as YNNKEL (reference sequence). The CDR3 sequence is 14 residues long. The ends lost 5 bases at V and 4 bases at J; junction bases unmatched: 6. Here the CDR3 reads CASSSRQGADTQYF. DNA of the CDR3: TGTGCCAGCAGCTCCCGACAGGGAGCAGATACGCAGTATTTT.

This clonotype was counted ten times or more. The V call is TRBV24-1, the J call TRBJ2-2; 7 bases line up with TRBD2. This CDR3 spans 14 amino acids. The V segment lost 6 bases and the J segment 7 bases; nucleotides outside the gene matches: 7. Germline loops: CDR1 KGHDR, CDR2 SFDVKD. CDR3 sequence (DNA): TGTGCCACCAGTAAGCGGGGAACAAGCGGGGAGCTGTTTTTT. Residues: CATSKRGTSGELFF.

Judged by abundance, this clonotype is medium-sized (0.01 to 0.1%). J is TRBJ2-1 and V is TRBV12-3 or TRBV12-4; the D is unclear. The CDR3 has 12 amino acids. The V gene lost 3 bases and the J gene lost 7 bases, with 7 bases spanning the gap. The CDR3 sequence is CASSFPSNEQFF. For the CDR3, the DNA is TGTGCCAGCAGTTTTCCGAGTAATGAGCAGTTCTTC.

This clonotype was counted many times. This chain connects TRBV28 to TRBJ2-4, with TRBD1 identical over 8 bases. The length of the CDR3 is 14 residues. V dropped 3 bases and J dropped 5; count of bases not matched to a gene: 3. Germline loops: CDR1 MDHEN, CDR2 SYDVKM. The CDR3 loop reads CASSFGQGENIQYF. CDR3 coding DNA: TGTGCCAGCAGTTTTGGACAGGGCGAAAACATTCAGTACTTC. The entire variable domain, with the rest obtained from reference TRBV28 and TRBJ2-4, is as follows: DVKVTQSSRYLVKRTGEKVFLECVQDMDHENMFWYRQDPGLGLRLIYFSYDVKMKEKGDIPEGYSVSREKKERFSLILESASTNQTSMYLCASSFGQGENIQYFGAGTRLSVL.

This clonotype was counted many times. The V and J genes are TRBV6-6 and TRBJ2-1; weak D call: TRBD1 (5 bases). Trimming took off 0 bases at V and 7 bases at J, with 13 bases between the two ends. Germline V lookup: CDR1 MNHNY, CDR2 SVGAGI (reference sequence). The CDR3 runs 15 residues. The CDR3 here is CASSYSTQGRNEQFF. The DNA for the CDR3 is TGTGCCAGCAGTTACTCTACCCAGGGAAGAAATGAGCAGTTCTTC.

Sample share makes this clonotype medium-sized (0.01 to 0.1%). V gene TRBV12-3 or TRBV12-4 combines with J gene TRBJ1-2; the D is unclear. This CDR3 is 13 amino acids long. Trimming took 5 bases from V and 3 from J, leaving 10 bases between them. In DNA form, the CDR3 reads TGTGCCAGCAGTCCCCGCGGATACTATGGCTACACCTTC. Protein product: CASSPRGYYGYTF.

This clonotype has a count of ten or more. The CDR3 coding sequence is TGTGCCAGCAGCCGAGGGACTAGCGGGAAAGAGACCCAGTACTTC. Its translation is CASSRGTSGKETQYF. The chain joins TRBV3-1 to TRBJ2-5; 13 nucleotides match TRBD2. V lost 4 bases and J lost 3; bases outside the gene matches: 2. Germline V gene data show CDR1 as LGHDT and CDR2 as YNNKEL (reference sequence). The CDR3 length is 15 residues.

This clonotype showed up many times. The rearrangement joins TRBV11-3 to TRBJ1-2, with no clear D. Germline CDR1 SGHNT, CDR2 YENEEA. Deletions cut 5 bases from V and 13 bases from J, with 14 bases between. This CDR3 contains 11 residues. CDR3 protein: CASSLYSAITF. The CDR3 DNA follows: TGTGCCAGCAGCCTGTATTCGGCTATCACCTTC.

This clonotype was seen ten or more times. The chain links TRBV28 to TRBJ1-6; D is ambiguous. The CDR3 has 14 amino acids. Deletions cut 7 bases from V and 5 bases from J, with 12 bases between. Germline CDR1 and CDR2: MDHEN and SYDVKM. This CDR3 is CASNSRIHNSPLHF. CDR3 sequence (DNA): TGTGCCAGCAATTCCAGGATCCATAATTCACCCCTCCACTTT.

This clonotype appeared many times. The genes are TRBV7-2 and TRBJ1-6, with D perhaps TRBD1 (5 bases). This CDR3 region has 14 residues. The germline gives CDR1 SGHTA, CDR2 FQGNSA. Trimming shortened V by 3 bases and J by 6 bases, and 9 bases separated the two germline ends. As DNA, the CDR3 is TGTGCCAGCAGCTTGGGACCGAGTAATTCACCCCTCCACTTT. As protein: CASSLGPSNSPLHF.